These T cell receptor beta chains were read from a single sample in a study of T cells in Graves' hyperthyroidism and ophthalmopathy. One entry per CDR3 protein results from TCRdb running MiXCR on the multiplex PCR reads. The sample lists about 700,000 distinct CDR3 sequences; just under 45% were seen once. Sequences were obtained from peripheral blood or thyroid tissue (not recorded which). Receptors were obtained from an adult man with Graves' disease, either hyperthyroidism or ophthalmopathy (not recorded which). Each CDR3 is given without its conserved first and last residue.

V: TRBV19
length: 12
CDR3: ASSRQGATGELF

V: TRBV7-2
length: 12
CDR3: ASSLERWNTEAF

V: TRBV25-1
length: 11
CDR3: ASSDGEYTEAF

V: TRBV10-3
length: 10
CDR3: AISRQGNTIY

V: TRBV20-1
length: 13
CDR3: SARTGKHSGNTIY

V: TRBV6-5
length: 10
CDR3: ASSQTVSEQY

V: TRBV2
length: 9
CDR3: ASKVPTEAF

V: TRBV7-9
length: 13
CDR3: ASSQDRSSGYEQY

V: TRBV12-3/TRBV12-4
length: 12
CDR3: ASSFHPKNTEAF

V: TRBV11-2
length: 17
CDR3: ASSATEPGLAGSAYEQY

V: TRBV5-1
length: 13
CDR3: ASSPSTGGTGELF

V: TRBV7-9
length: 13
CDR3: ASSFGGAGAGELF

V: TRBV20-1
length: 11
CDR3: SARGSSAYGYT

V: TRBV25-1
length: 12
CDR3: ASSRPGANTEAF

V: TRBV7-4
length: 14
CDR3: ASSRGLAGDYEAQY

V: TRBV6-1
length: 10
CDR3: ASRGPNYGYT

V: TRBV20-1
length: 11
CDR3: SALVDSNQPQH

V: TRBV6-5
length: 13
CDR3: ASSYIRVNTGELF

V: TRBV2
length: 11
CDR3: ASIRTGAYGYT

V: TRBV6-5
length: 12
CDR3: ASSYDSSSYEQY

V: TRBV7-2
length: 14
CDR3: ASSLRTGLAQETQY

V: TRBV15
length: 11
CDR3: ATSRDPGEKLF

V: TRBV29-1
length: 10
CDR3: SVAAGLETQY

V: TRBV5-1
length: 12
CDR3: ASSHGLDFNVAF

V: TRBV6-1
length: 11
CDR3: ASSGRQGNGYT

V: TRBV9
length: 16
CDR3: ASSVARRPIYSNQPQH

V: TRBV7-2
length: 15
CDR3: ASSLGNTGFSSYEQY

V: TRBV6-5
length: 11
CDR3: ASSTATGSPLH

V: TRBV19
length: 14
CDR3: ASRKGVSSGANVLT

V: TRBV29-1
length: 9
CDR3: SVAGGNEQY

V: TRBV7-9
length: 13
CDR3: ASSFQDRSSYEQY

V: TRBV2
length: 11
CDR3: ASSPWDGETQY

V: TRBV29-1
length: 10
CDR3: SVRTGNQPQH

V: TRBV7-2
length: 10
CDR3: ASSFSGNEQY

V: TRBV7-3
length: 11
CDR3: ASSRGRDTEAF

V: TRBV29-1
length: 11
CDR3: SVEDLDFTEAF

V: TRBV19
length: 14
CDR3: ASSHSRDRAPGELF

V: TRBV14
length: 13
CDR3: ASSLVGGANTEAF

V: TRBV29-1
length: 13
CDR3: SCSSPGQASYGYT

V: TRBV15
length: 14
CDR3: ATSSAGQGRLYEQY

V: TRBV19
length: 13
CDR3: ASSIDSSSGYEQY

V: TRBV5-1
length: 16
CDR3: ASSIRPGTGREAYGYT